The entry that follows covers one TCR beta chain sequence. Its antigen is not known. The repertoire was sequenced with immunoSEQ multiplex PCR; TCRdb's copy has only in-frame clones and lacks some. The sample comprises over 300,000 clones, about four fifths of which are singletons, and approximately 7.8% rests with the top ten. The sample comes from a study of Ad26.COV2.S vaccination and SARS-CoV-2 variants. Unmatched junction bases numbered 15, after V lost 5 bases and J lost 5 bases. Germline CDR1 reads KGHSH; CDR2 reads LQKENI. This CDR3 spans 18 amino acids. Broader study findings: Non-spike TCR breadth showed similarity between vaccine and placebo recipients.

Treatment given: around 19 received Ad26.COV2.S at low or high dose, single or two shots; about five received placebo; per-sample allocation not given. On day 63 after the first injection, vaccine and placebo recipients gave samples. The material was peripheral blood, obtained in a trial of Ad26.COV2.S vaccine versus placebo. This TCR came from a person aged 18-60 years who received the Ad26.COV2.S COVID-19 vaccine or a placebo. The chain combines TRBV18 with TRBJ2-5; 12 bases map to TRBD2. CDR3 protein: CASSDPLAGGPWEETQYF. CDR3 coding DNA: TGTGCCAGCTCAGACCCCCTAGCGGGGGGGCCTTGGGAGGAGACCCAGTACTTC.